This T cell receptor (beta chain) was recorded in a study of blood T cell repertoires in COVID-19. The cohort comprised adults aged about 18 to 89 years residing in approximately 25 US areas. Cohorts were based on clinical histories the participants reported. V was trimmed by 7 bases and J by 1 base, leaving 14 bases between them. The CDR3 is 15 residues long. CDR1 is MNHNS, CDR2 SASEGT, per germline. Data came from immunoSEQ multiplex PCR; TCRdb stores just in-frame clones and leaves some out. The sample holds a few hundred thousand clones, over 80% seen once. This clonotype originated in a human donor in a cohort exposed to, infected with or recovered from COVID-19 (not recorded which). The donor label of this sample is uncertain. Sequenced input: PBMCs or T cells enriched from blood (not recorded which). The rearrangement joins TRBV6-1 to TRBJ2-1, with D uncertain. As DNA, the CDR3 is TGTGCCAGCATTCCCAATTCCGGGTCCTACAATGAGCAGTTCTTC. Protein: CASIPNSGSYNEQFF.